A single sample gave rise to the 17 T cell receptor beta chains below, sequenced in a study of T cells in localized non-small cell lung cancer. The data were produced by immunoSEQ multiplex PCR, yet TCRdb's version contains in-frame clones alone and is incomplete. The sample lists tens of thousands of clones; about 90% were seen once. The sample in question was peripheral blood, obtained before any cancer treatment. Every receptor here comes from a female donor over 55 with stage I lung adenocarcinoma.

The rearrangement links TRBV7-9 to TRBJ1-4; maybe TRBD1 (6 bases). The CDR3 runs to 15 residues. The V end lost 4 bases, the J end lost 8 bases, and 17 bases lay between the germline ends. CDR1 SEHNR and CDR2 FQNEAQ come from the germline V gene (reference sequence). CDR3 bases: TGTGCCAGCAGCTCCCAGACAGGCCTGGGAGAAAAACTGTTTTTT. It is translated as CASSSQTGLGEKLFF.

The CDR3 here is CASSLAGQSNEKLFF. The CDR3, as DNA: TGTGCCAGCAGTTTAGCGGGACAGAGTAATGAAAAACTGTTTTTT. The gene calls are TRBV28 and TRBJ1-4, with 7 positions matching TRBD1. This CDR3 is 15 amino acids long. J gave up 4 bases and V 2 bases, and 4 bases lay outside the gene matches. Per the germline V gene, CDR1 is MDHEN and CDR2 is SYDVKM.

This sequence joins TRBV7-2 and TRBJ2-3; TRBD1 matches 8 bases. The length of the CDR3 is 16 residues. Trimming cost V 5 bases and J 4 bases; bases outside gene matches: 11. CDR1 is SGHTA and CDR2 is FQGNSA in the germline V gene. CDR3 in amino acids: CASSKRTGLSADTQYF. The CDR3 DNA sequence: TGTGCCAGCAGCAAGAGGACAGGGCTTTCTGCAGATACGCAGTATTTT.

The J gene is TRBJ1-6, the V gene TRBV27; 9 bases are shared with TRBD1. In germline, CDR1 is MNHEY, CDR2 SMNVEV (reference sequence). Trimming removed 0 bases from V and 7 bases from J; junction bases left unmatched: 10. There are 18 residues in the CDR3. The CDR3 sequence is CASSLSRTGERVNSPLHF. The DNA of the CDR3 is TGTGCCAGCAGTTTATCGCGGACAGGGGAACGGGTAAATTCACCCCTCCACTTT.

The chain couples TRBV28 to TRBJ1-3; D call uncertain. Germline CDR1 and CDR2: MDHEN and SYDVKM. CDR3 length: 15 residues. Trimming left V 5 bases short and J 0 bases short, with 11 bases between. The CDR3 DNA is TGTGCCAGCAGTCCCTCTTTCAGCTCTGGAAACACCATATATTTT. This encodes CASSPSFSSGNTIYF.

The CDR3 protein is CASSGGQGRGYGYTF. The CDR3 DNA is TGTGCCAGCAGCGGAGGACAGGGGAGGGGGTATGGCTACACCTTC. The chain employs TRBV7-2 and TRBJ1-2; 9 nucleotides agree with TRBD1. Trimming removed 5 bases from V and 5 bases from J; junction bases left unmatched: 9. Looked up from germline, CDR1 is SGHTA and CDR2 is FQGNSA. This CDR3 has 15 amino acids. The variable domain in full, with the rest retrieved from reference TRBV7-2 and TRBJ1-2, is GAGVSQSPSNKVTEKGKDVELRCDPISGHTALYWYRQSLGQGLEFLIYFQGNSAPDKSGLPSDRFSAERTGGSVSTLTIQRTQQEDSAVYLCASSGGQGRGYGYTFGSGTRLTVV.

CDR3 residues: CASSPRTGEAQYF. In nucleotides, the CDR3 is TGTGCCAGCAGCCCGCGGACGGGGGAGGCCCAGTACTTC. J is TRBJ2-5 and V is TRBV5-6; D is perhaps TRBD2 (6 bases). This CDR3 comprises 13 residues. V gave up 4 bases and J gave up 9 bases, with 16 bases separating them. CDR1 and CDR2 (germline): SGHDT, YYEEEE.

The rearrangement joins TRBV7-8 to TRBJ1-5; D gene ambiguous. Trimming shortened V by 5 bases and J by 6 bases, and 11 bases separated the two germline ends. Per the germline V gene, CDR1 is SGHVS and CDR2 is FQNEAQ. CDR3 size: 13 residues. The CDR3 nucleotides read TGTGCCAGCAGCGAAGGGCTGGGTCAGCCCCAGCATTTT. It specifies CASSEGLGQPQHF. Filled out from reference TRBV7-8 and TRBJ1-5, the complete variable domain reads GAGVSQSPRYKVAKRGQDVALRCDPISGHVSLFWYQQALGQGPEFLTYFQNEAQLDKSGLPSDRFFAERPEGSVSTLKIQRTQQEDSAVYLCASSEGLGQPQHFGDGTRLSIL.

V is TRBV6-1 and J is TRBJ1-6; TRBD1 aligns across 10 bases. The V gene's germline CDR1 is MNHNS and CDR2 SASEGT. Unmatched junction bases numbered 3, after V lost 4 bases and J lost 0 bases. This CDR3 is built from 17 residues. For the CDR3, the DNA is TGTGCCAGCAGTGGGGGACAGGGGAGCTCCTATAATTCACCCCTCCACTTT. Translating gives CASSGGQGSSYNSPLHF.

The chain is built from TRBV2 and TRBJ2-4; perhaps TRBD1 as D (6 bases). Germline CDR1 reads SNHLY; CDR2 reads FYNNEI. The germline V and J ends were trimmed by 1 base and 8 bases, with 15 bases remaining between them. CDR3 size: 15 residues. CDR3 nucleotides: TGTGCCAGCAGTGAAGAGGTGGGGCCAGGGGACATTCAGTACTTC. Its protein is CASSEEVGPGDIQYF.

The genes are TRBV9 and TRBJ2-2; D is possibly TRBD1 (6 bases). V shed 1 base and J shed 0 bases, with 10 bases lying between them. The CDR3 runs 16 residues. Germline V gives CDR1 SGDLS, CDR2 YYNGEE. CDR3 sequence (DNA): TGTGCCAGCAGCGTAAGGCAGGGGACGAACACCGGGGAGCTGTTTTTT. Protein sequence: CASSVRQGTNTGELFF.

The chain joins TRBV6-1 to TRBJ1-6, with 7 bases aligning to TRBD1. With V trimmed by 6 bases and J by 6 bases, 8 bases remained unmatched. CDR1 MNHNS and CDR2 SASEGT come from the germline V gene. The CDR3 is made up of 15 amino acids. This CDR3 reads CASRPGTESNSPLHF. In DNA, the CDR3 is TGTGCCAGCAGGCCGGGGACAGAAAGTAATTCACCCCTCCACTTT.

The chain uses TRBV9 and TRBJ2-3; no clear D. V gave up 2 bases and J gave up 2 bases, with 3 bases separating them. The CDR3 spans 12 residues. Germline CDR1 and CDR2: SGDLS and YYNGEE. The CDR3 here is CASSVNTDTQYF. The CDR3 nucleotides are TGTGCCAGCAGCGTTAACACAGATACGCAGTATTTT.

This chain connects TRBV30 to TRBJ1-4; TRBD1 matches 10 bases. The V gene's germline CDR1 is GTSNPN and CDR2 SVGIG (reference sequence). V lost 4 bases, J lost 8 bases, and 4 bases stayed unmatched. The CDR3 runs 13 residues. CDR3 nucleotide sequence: TGTGCCTGGAACGGACAGGGGGGGGAAAAACTGTTTTTT. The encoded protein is CAWNGQGGEKLFF.

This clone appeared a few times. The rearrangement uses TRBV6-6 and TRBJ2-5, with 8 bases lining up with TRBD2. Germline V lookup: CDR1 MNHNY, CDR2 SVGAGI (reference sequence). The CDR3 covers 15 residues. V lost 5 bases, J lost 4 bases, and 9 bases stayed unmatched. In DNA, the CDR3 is TGTGCCAGCAGTCCGGGGGGGGAGGTCGGAGAGACCCAGTACTTC. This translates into CASSPGGEVGETQYF.

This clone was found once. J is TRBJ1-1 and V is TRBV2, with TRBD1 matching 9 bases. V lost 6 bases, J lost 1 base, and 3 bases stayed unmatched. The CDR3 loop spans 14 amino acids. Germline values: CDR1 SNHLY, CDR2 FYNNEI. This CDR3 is CASRGQGWNTEAFF. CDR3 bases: TGTGCCAGCAGGGGACAGGGCTGGAACACTGAAGCTTTCTTT.

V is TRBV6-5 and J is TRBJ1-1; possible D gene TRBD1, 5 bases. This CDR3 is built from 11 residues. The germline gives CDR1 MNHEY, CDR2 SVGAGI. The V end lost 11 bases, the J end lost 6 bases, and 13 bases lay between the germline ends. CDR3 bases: TGTGCCTCTGTGGGGGGACCTGAAGCTTTCTTT. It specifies CASVGGPEAFF.